This is a list of T cell receptor beta chains from one sample in a study of beta chain features in type 1 diabetes. Here immunoSEQ multiplex PCR was the method, and the copy in TCRdb shows in-frame clones only, minus some. There are about 150,000 clones in the sample; 11% occur only once, and roughly 2% lies in the top ten. Material: central memory CD4+ T cells from blood. These TCRs come from a man aged 18 to 29 in good health. The conserved cysteine and the conserved F or W are not part of the CDR3 here. Fields, in order: J gene, V gene, CDR3 protein.

TRBJ2-7	TRBV18	ASSPRQGSYEQY
TRBJ1-1	TRBV29-1	SVAGNRVNTEAF
TRBJ1-1	TRBV7-9	ASSQADRNTEAF
TRBJ2-1	TRBV7-2	ASSARRPQGANEQF
TRBJ2-1	TRBV11-1	ASSYSRTGKNEQF
TRBJ2-7	TRBV29-1	SVGPRGGRGYEQY
TRBJ2-7	TRBV14	ASSQARGTASYEQY
TRBJ2-7	TRBV14	ASSQDRGLLS
TRBJ2-2	TRBV4-1	ASSQGGRANTGELF
TRBJ1-2	TRBV30	AWATRASMRNT
TRBJ2-7	TRBV7-8	ASSLEVGEQY
TRBJ2-7	TRBV7-2	ASSLGASGSPEASEQY
TRBJ2-4	TRBV27	ASSLSRTGIAKNIQY
TRBJ2-2	TRBV23-1	ASSQDGTAGTGELF
TRBJ1-1	TRBV11-1	ASSLDERRTTEAF
TRBJ1-3	TRBV7-9	ASSQQGGPSSGNTIY
TRBJ2-7	TRBV28	ASGPGQTYEQY
TRBJ1-5	TRBV28	ASRRPGDNQPQH
TRBJ2-2	TRBV6-5	ASRPGRNTGELF
TRBJ2-3	TRBV18	ASSSLTSANPLSTDTQY
TRBJ2-4	TRBV7-2	ASSLDRNIQY
TRBJ2-1	TRBV7-8	ASSLFSGIIYNEQF
TRBJ2-5	TRBV14	ASSQDLGETQY
TRBJ2-4	TRBV7-3	ASSSGLGNIQY
TRBJ2-4	TRBV28	ATRSSNIQY
TRBJ2-1	TRBV7-7	ASSLGIDSNEQF
TRBJ2-2	TRBV4-1	ASSKATGVAGELF
TRBJ2-1	TRBV30	ALRVPAYNEQF
TRBJ1-1	TRBV19	ASTGHGLNTEAF
TRBJ2-3	TRBV29-1	SVDGPGSGDTQY
TRBJ2-7	TRBV6-5	ASSYFYEQY
TRBJ2-3	TRBV25-1	ASGPRDRGTDTQY